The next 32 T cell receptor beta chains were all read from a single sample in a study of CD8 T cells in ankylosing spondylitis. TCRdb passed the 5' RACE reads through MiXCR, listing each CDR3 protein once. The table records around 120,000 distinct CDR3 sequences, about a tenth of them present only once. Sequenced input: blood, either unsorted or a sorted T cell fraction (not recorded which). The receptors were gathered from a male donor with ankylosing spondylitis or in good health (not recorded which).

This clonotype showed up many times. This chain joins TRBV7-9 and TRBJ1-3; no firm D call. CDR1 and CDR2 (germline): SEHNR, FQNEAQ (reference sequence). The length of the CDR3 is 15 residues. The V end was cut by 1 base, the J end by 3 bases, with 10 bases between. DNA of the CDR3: TGTGCCAGCAGCTTAGATGTGGACTTTGGAAACACCATATATTTT. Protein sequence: CASSLDVDFGNTIYF.

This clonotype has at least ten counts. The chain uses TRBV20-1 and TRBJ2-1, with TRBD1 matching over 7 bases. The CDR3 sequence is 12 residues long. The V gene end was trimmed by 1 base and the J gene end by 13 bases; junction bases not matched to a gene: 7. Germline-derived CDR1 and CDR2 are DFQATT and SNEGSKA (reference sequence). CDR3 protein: CSARAGQVLQFF. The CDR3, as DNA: TGCAGTGCTAGAGCAGGACAGGTCCTTCAGTTCTTC.

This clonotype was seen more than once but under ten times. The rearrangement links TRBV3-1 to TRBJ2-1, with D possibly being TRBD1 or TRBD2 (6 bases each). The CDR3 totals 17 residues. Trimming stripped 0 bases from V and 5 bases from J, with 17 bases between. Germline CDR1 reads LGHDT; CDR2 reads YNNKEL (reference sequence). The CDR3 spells CASSQDLRGARHNEQFF. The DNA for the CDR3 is TGTGCCAGCAGCCAAGATCTAAGGGGGGCCCGACACAATGAGCAGTTCTTC.

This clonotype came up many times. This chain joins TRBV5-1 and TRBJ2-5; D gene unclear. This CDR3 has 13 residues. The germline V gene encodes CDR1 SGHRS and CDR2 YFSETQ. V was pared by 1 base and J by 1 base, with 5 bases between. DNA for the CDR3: TGCGCCAGCAGCTTGTCGGGCCAAGAGACCCAGTACTTC. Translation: CASSLSGQETQYF.

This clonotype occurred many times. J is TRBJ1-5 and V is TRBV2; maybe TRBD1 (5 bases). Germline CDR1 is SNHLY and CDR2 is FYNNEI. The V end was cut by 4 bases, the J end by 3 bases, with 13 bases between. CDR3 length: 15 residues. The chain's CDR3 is CASSARQSYNQPQHF. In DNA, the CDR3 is TGTGCCAGCAGTGCGAGACAGTCCTACAATCAGCCCCAGCATTTT.

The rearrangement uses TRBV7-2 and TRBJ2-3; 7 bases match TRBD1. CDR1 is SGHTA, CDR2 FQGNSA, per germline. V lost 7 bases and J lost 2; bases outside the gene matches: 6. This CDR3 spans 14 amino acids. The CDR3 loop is CASKPTGYTDTQYF. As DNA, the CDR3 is TGTGCCAGCAAACCGACAGGGTACACAGATACGCAGTATTTT. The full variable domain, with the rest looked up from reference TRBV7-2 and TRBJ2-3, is GAGVSQSPSNKVTEKGKDVELRCDPISGHTALYWYRQSLGQGLEFLIYFQGNSAPDKSGLPSDRFSAERTGGSVSTLTIQRTQQEDSAVYLCASKPTGYTDTQYFGPGTRLTVL.

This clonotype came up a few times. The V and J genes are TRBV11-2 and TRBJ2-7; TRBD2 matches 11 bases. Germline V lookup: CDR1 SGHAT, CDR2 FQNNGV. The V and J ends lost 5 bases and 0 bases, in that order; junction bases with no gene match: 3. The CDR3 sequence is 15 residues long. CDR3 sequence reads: CASSTGLAGSYEQYF. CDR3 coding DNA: TGTGCCAGCAGCACCGGACTAGCGGGCTCCTACGAGCAGTACTTC. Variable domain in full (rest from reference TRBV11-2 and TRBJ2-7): EAGVAQSPRYKIIEKRQSVAFWCNPISGHATLYWYQQILGQGPKLLIQFQNNGVVDDSQLPKDRFSAERLKGVDSTLKIQPAKLEDSAVYLCASSTGLAGSYEQYFGPGTRLTVT.

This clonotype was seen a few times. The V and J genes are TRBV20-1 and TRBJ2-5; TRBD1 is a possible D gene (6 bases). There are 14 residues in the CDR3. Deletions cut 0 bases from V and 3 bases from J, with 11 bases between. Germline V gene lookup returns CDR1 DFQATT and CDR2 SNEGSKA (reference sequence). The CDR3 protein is CSARDHRAEETQYF. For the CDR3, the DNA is TGCAGTGCTAGAGATCACAGGGCAGAAGAGACCCAGTACTTC.

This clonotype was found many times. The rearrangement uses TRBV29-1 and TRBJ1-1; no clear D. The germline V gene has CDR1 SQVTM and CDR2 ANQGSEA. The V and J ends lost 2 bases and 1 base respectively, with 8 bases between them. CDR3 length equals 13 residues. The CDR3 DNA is TGCAGCGTTGAATCTAGTAAGAACACTGAAGCTTTCTTT. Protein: CSVESSKNTEAFF.

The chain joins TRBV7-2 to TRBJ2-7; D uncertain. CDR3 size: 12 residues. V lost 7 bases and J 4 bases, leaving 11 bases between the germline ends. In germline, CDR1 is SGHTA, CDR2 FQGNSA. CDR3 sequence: CASTSFSYEQYF. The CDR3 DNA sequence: TGTGCCAGCACCTCCTTCTCGTACGAGCAGTACTTC.

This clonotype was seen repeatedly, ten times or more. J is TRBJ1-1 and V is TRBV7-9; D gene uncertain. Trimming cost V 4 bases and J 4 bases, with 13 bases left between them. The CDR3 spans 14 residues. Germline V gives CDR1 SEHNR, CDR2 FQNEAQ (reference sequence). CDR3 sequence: CASSSLVGLTEAFF. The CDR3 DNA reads TGTGCCAGCAGCTCCCTGGTAGGGCTCACTGAAGCTTTCTTT.

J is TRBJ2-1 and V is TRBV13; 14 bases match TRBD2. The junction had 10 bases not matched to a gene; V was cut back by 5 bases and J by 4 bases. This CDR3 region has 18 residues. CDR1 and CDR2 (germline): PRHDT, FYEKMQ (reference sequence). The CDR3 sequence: CASSPTGLAGAFYNEQFF. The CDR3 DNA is TGTGCCAGCAGCCCGACGGGACTAGCGGGAGCGTTTTACAATGAGCAGTTCTTC. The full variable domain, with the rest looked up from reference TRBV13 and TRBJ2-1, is AAGVIQSPRHLIKEKRETATLKCYPIPRHDTVYWYQQGPGQDPQFLISFYEKMQSDKGSIPDRFSAQQFSDYHSELNMSSLELGDSALYFCASSPTGLAGAFYNEQFFGPGTRLTVL.

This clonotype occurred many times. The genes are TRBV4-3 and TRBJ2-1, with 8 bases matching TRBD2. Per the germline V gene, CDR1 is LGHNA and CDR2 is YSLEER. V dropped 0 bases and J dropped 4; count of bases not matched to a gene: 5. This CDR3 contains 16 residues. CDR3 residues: CASSQEPSGSYNEQFF. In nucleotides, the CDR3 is TGCGCCAGCAGCCAAGAGCCCAGCGGGAGTTACAATGAGCAGTTCTTC.

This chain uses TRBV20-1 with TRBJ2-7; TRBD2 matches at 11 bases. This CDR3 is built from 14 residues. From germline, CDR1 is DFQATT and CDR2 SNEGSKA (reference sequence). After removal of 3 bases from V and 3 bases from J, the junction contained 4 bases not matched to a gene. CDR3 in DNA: TGCAGTGCTAGGGGGACTAGCGGATACTACGAGCAGTACTTC. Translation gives CSARGTSGYYEQYF.

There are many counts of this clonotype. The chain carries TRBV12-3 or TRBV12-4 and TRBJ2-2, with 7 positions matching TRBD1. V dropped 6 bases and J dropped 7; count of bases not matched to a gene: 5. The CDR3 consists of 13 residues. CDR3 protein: CASSIQGDGELFF. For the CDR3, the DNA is TGTGCCAGCAGCATTCAGGGGGACGGGGAGCTGTTTTTT.

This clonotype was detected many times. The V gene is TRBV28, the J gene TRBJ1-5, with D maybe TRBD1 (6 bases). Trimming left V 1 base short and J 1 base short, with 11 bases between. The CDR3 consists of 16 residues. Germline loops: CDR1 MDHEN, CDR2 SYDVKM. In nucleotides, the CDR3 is TGTGCCAGCAGTTTATCGGGGCAGGGGAGCAATCAGCCCCAGCATTTT. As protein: CASSLSGQGSNQPQHF.

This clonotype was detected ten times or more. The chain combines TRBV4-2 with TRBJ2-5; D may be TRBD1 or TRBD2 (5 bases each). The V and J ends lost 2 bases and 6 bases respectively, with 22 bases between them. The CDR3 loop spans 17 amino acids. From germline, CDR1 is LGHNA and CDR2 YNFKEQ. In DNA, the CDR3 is TGTGCCAGCAGCCAATCTCATCTGGGGACCCCCGTCCAGACCCAGTACTTC. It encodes CASSQSHLGTPVQTQYF.

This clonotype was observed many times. The CDR3 sequence is CASSNPGAENTIYF. The CDR3, as DNA: TGTGCCAGCAGCAATCCAGGGGCCGAAAACACCATATATTTT. The rearrangement joins TRBV28 to TRBJ1-3, with D maybe TRBD1 (6 bases). CDR3 length equals 14 residues. V dropped 6 bases and J dropped 6 bases, with 15 bases sitting between them. The germline gives CDR1 MDHEN, CDR2 SYDVKM.

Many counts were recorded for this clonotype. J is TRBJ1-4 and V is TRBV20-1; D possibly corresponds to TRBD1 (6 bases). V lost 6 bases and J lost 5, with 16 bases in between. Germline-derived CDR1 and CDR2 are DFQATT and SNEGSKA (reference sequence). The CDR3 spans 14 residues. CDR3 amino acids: CSAPKDRKNEKLFF. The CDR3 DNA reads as TGCAGTGCCCCGAAAGACAGGAAAAATGAAAAACTGTTTTTT.

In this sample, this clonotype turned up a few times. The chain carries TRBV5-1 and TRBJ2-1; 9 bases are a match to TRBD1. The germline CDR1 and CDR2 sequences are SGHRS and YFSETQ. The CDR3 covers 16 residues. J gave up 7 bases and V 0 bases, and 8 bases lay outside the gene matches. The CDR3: CASSLASRQGVNEQFF. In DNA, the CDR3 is TGCGCCAGCAGCTTGGCCTCGAGACAGGGGGTAAATGAGCAGTTCTTC.

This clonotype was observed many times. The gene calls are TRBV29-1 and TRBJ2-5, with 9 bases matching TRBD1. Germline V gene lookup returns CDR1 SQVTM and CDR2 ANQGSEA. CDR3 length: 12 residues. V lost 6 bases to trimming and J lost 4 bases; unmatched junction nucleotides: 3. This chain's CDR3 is CSVNRGRETQYF. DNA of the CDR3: TGCAGCGTGAACAGGGGGCGAGAGACCCAGTACTTC.

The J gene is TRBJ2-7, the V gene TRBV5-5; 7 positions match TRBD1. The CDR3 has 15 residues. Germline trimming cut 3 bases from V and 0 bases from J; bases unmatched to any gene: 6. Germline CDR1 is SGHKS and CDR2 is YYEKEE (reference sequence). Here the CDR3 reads CASSYAGGASYEQYF. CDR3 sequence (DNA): TGTGCCAGCAGCTACGCAGGGGGTGCCTCCTACGAGCAGTACTTC.

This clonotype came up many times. The CDR3 bases are TGTGCCAGCAGCCCGTTTGTTCTTGGCAATGAGCAGTTCTTC. Its protein is CASSPFVLGNEQFF. The genes are TRBV5-6 and TRBJ2-1, with D unclear. CDR1 SGHDT and CDR2 YYEEEE come from the germline V gene. Trimming cost V 4 bases and J 6 bases, with 14 bases left between them. This CDR3 contains 14 residues. Supplemented by reference TRBV5-6 and TRBJ2-1, the full variable domain reads DAGVTQSPTHLIKTRGQQVTLRCSPKSGHDTVSWYQQALGQGPQFIFQYYEEEERQRGNFPDRFSGHQFPNYSSELNVNALLLGDSALYLCASSPFVLGNEQFFGPGTRLTVL.

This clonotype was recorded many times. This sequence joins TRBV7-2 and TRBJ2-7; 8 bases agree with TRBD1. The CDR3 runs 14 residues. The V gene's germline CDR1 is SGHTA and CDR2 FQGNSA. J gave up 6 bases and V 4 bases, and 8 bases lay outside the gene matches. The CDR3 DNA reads TGTGCCAGCAGCTGGGGGACAGGTAACTCCGAGCAGTACTTC. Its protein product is CASSWGTGNSEQYF.

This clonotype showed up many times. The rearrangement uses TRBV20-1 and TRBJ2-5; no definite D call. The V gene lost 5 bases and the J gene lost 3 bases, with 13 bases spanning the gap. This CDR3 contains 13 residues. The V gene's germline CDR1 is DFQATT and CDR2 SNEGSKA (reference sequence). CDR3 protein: CSASNLGEETQYF. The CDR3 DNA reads TGCAGTGCTTCGAACTTGGGCGAAGAGACCCAGTACTTC.

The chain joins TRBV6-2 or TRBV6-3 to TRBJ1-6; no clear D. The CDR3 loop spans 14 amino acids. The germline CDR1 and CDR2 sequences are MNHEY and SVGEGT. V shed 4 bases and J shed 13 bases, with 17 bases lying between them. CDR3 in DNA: TGTGCCAGCAGTTCGAGGCTTACAACGAGGCCCCTCCACTTT. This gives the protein CASSSRLTTRPLHF.

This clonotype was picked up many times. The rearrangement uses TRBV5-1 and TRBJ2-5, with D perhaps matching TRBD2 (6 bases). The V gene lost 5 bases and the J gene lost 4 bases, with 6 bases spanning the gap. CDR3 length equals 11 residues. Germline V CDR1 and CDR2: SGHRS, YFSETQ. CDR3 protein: CASRGGETQYF. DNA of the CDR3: TGCGCCAGCAGGGGAGGAGAGACCCAGTACTTC.

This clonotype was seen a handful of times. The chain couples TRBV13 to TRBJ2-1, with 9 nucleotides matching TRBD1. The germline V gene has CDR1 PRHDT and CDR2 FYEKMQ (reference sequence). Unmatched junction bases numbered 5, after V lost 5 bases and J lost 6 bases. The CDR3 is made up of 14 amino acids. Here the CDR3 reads CASSHRGQGNEQFF. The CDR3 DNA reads TGTGCCAGCAGCCACAGGGGGCAAGGCAATGAGCAGTTCTTC.

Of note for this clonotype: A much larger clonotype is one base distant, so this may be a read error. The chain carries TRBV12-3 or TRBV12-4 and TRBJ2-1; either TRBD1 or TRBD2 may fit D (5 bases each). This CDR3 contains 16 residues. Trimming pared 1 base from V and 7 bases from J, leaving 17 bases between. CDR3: CASSLGLEGPQNEQFF. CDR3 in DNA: TGTGCCAGCAGTTTAGGGCTAGAGGGACCTCAGAATGAGCAGTTCTTC.

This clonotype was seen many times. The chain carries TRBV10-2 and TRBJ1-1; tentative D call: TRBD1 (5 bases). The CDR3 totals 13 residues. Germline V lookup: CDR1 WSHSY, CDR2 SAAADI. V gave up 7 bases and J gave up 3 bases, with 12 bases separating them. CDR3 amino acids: CASMLRGDTEAFF. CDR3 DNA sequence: TGCGCCAGCATGCTACGGGGGGACACTGAAGCTTTCTTT.

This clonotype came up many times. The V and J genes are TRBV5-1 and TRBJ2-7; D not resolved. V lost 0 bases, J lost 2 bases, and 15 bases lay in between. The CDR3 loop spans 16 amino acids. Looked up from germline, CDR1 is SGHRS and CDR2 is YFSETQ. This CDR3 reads CASSLVISGRTYEQYF. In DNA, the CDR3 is TGCGCCAGCAGCTTGGTAATTTCAGGCCGTACCTACGAGCAGTACTTC.

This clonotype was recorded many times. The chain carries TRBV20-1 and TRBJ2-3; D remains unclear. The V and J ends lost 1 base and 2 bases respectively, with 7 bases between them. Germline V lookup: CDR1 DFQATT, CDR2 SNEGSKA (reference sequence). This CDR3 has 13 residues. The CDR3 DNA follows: TGCAGTGCTAGAGGGGGTCACACAGATACGCAGTATTTT. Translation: CSARGGHTDTQYF.